The 9 T cell receptor beta chains listed next were all sequenced from one sample in a study of blood T cell repertoires in COVID-19. Profiling relied on immunoSEQ multiplex PCR, and the TCRdb table lists in-frame clones only, not all of them. The sample consists of 130,000 or so clones, 70% to 80% of them appearing once. The sample consisted of peripheral blood. The receptors were sampled from a woman in her 70s with COVID-19, enrolled during active disease.

The chain couples TRBV2 to TRBJ2-1, with TRBD2 as a possible D gene (6 bases). The V and J ends lost 2 bases and 8 bases respectively, with 16 bases between them. The V gene's germline CDR1 is SNHLY and CDR2 FYNNEI. This CDR3 has 15 amino acids. CDR3 DNA: TGTGCCAGCAGTGAATTTAGCGGCAGGGTTGATGAGCAGTTCTTC. It codes for CASSEFSGRVDEQFF.

The V call is TRBV5-8, the J call TRBJ2-7, with TRBD1 matching over 7 bases. The CDR3 is 13 residues long. Germline V gene sequence: CDR1 SGHTS, CDR2 YDEGEE. After removal of 4 bases from V and 9 bases from J, the junction contained 10 bases not matched to a gene. In DNA form, the CDR3 reads TGTGCCAGCAGCCCCCGGGGACAGCCTCGGCAGTACTTC. Translating gives CASSPRGQPRQYF.

The chain carries TRBV10-3 and TRBJ2-1; 7 bases line up with TRBD1. This CDR3 spans 15 amino acids. With 4 bases clipped from V and 4 bases from J, the junction kept 7 bases outside the gene matches. CDR1 and CDR2 from the germline V gene are ENHRY and SYGVKD. CDR3 bases: TGTGCCATCAGTGGTGACAGGGACGGATACAATGAGCAGTTCTTC. Amino acid sequence: CAISGDRDGYNEQFF.

The genes are TRBV25-1 and TRBJ1-2; D is unresolved. Germline loops: CDR1 MGHDK, CDR2 SYGVNS. Trimming left V 4 bases short and J 4 bases short, with 7 bases between. The CDR3 is made up of 12 amino acids. CDR3 loop: CASSGQRYGYTF. The CDR3 region has the DNA TGTGCCAGCAGTGGTCAGCGCTATGGCTACACCTTC.

Written as DNA, the CDR3 is TGCAGCGTTACTTCAGCGGGGGGGGATGAGCAGTTCTTC. Its protein product is CSVTSAGGDEQFF. V and J are TRBV29-1 and TRBJ2-1; 10 nucleotides align to TRBD2. This CDR3 is built from 13 residues. With V trimmed by 5 bases and J by 8 bases, 6 bases remained unmatched. CDR1 SQVTM and CDR2 ANQGSEA come from the germline V gene.

The chain links TRBV3-1 (or the pseudogene TRBV3-2) to TRBJ1-6; D is ambiguous. The length of the CDR3 is 14 residues. The V gene's germline CDR1 is LGHDT and CDR2 YNNKEL (reference sequence). V lost 4 bases, J lost 8 bases, and 12 bases lay in between. CDR3 protein: CASSLNIRDSPLHF. CDR3 sequence (DNA): TGTGCCAGCAGCCTTAACATTCGGGATTCACCCCTCCACTTT.

The genes are TRBV5-1 and TRBJ1-1, with no clear D. With 0 bases removed from V and 0 bases from J, the gap between germline ends came to 9 bases. CDR1 SGHRS and CDR2 YFSETQ come from the germline V gene. There are 15 residues in the CDR3. The CDR3 reads CASSLAPVMNTEAFF. The CDR3, as DNA: TGCGCCAGCAGCTTGGCGCCAGTCATGAACACTGAAGCTTTCTTT. Filled out from reference TRBV5-1 and TRBJ1-1, the complete variable domain reads KAGVTQTPRYLIKTRGQQVTLSCSPISGHRSVSWYQQTPGQGLQFLFEYFSETQRNKGNFPGRFSGRQFSNSRSEMNVSTLELGDSALYLCASSLAPVMNTEAFFGQGTRLTVV.

This clone came up once. The rearrangement joins TRBV30 to TRBJ1-2; maybe TRBD1 (6 bases). This CDR3 comprises 14 residues. V was cut by 3 bases and J by 0 bases, with 11 bases left in between. CDR1 and CDR2 from the germline V gene are GTSNPN and SVGIG (reference sequence). The CDR3: CAWSGQTSNYGYTF. In nucleotides, the CDR3 is TGTGCCTGGAGCGGACAGACTTCTAACTATGGCTACACCTTC.

This clone was picked up a small number of times. This chain uses TRBV4-1 with TRBJ1-4, with D uncertain. Trimming took off 1 base at V and 3 bases at J, with 9 bases between the two ends. This CDR3 contains 15 residues. CDR1 is MGHRA and CDR2 is YSYEKL in the germline V gene. CDR3 DNA sequence: TGCGCCAGCAGCCAAGTCGCCGGTGCTAATGAAAAACTGTTTTTT. It encodes CASSQVAGANEKLFF.